The clone carrying this T cell receptor beta chain was detected ten times or more. Antigen specificity is unknown. The data stem from a study of T cell repertoires in cytomegalovirus infection. Via MiXCR, TCRdb re-called the reads, giving one row per CDR3 protein. This table holds around 120,000 distinct CDR3 sequences, about 24% found once. Sequencing used PBMCs, sequenced either directly or after in vitro stimulation (not recorded which). The clonotype comes from a human donor in good health (CMV status not recorded). Some clones in this sample may be carry-over from other donors' samples.

The DNA for the CDR3 is TGTGCCAGCAGCTTAGCGCCCCCGACAGATACGCAGTATTTT. Amino acids: CASSLAPPTDTQYF. The chain recombines TRBV7-6 with TRBJ2-3; D uncertain. The CDR3 runs 14 residues. The germline V gene encodes CDR1 SGHVS and CDR2 FNYEAQ. V lost 0 bases to trimming and J lost 3 bases, with 7 bases between them.